This T cell receptor (beta chain) was identified in a study of somatic mutations in cytotoxic T cells in rheumatoid arthritis. Study context: The authors flow-sorted some V beta antibody-stained T-cell populations at nearly 100% purity, including V beta1+ cells that they sequenced for TCRB.

V gave up 0 bases and J gave up 2 bases, with 13 bases separating them. Per the germline V gene, CDR1 is SGHDN and CDR2 is FVKESK. This CDR3 region has 17 residues. Using immunoSEQ multiplex PCR, the repertoire was profiled, and TCRdb retains in-frame clones only, with some absent. This table holds 15,000 to 20,000 clones, roughly four fifths found once. Researchers isolated CD4+ and CD8+ cells by positive magnetic bead selection and then checked their purity by flow cytometry. Comment on this clone: Its antigen is not identified.

Study results and limitations: Patients with rheumatoid arthritis, but not healthy controls, had CD8+ clonality that increased with age. The study found no significant difference in CD8+ T-cell clonality between rheumatoid arthritis patients and age-matched healthy controls.

The sequence was collected from an adult with rheumatoid arthritis. The V and J genes are TRBV14 and TRBJ2-2; D assignment may be TRBD1 or TRBD2 (5 bases each). Sequenced input: CD8+ T cells sorted from blood. CDR3 loop: CASSQDPGTDNTGELFF. Here the CDR3 DNA reads TGTGCCAGCAGCCAAGATCCGGGGACGGATAACACCGGGGAGCTGTTTTTT.